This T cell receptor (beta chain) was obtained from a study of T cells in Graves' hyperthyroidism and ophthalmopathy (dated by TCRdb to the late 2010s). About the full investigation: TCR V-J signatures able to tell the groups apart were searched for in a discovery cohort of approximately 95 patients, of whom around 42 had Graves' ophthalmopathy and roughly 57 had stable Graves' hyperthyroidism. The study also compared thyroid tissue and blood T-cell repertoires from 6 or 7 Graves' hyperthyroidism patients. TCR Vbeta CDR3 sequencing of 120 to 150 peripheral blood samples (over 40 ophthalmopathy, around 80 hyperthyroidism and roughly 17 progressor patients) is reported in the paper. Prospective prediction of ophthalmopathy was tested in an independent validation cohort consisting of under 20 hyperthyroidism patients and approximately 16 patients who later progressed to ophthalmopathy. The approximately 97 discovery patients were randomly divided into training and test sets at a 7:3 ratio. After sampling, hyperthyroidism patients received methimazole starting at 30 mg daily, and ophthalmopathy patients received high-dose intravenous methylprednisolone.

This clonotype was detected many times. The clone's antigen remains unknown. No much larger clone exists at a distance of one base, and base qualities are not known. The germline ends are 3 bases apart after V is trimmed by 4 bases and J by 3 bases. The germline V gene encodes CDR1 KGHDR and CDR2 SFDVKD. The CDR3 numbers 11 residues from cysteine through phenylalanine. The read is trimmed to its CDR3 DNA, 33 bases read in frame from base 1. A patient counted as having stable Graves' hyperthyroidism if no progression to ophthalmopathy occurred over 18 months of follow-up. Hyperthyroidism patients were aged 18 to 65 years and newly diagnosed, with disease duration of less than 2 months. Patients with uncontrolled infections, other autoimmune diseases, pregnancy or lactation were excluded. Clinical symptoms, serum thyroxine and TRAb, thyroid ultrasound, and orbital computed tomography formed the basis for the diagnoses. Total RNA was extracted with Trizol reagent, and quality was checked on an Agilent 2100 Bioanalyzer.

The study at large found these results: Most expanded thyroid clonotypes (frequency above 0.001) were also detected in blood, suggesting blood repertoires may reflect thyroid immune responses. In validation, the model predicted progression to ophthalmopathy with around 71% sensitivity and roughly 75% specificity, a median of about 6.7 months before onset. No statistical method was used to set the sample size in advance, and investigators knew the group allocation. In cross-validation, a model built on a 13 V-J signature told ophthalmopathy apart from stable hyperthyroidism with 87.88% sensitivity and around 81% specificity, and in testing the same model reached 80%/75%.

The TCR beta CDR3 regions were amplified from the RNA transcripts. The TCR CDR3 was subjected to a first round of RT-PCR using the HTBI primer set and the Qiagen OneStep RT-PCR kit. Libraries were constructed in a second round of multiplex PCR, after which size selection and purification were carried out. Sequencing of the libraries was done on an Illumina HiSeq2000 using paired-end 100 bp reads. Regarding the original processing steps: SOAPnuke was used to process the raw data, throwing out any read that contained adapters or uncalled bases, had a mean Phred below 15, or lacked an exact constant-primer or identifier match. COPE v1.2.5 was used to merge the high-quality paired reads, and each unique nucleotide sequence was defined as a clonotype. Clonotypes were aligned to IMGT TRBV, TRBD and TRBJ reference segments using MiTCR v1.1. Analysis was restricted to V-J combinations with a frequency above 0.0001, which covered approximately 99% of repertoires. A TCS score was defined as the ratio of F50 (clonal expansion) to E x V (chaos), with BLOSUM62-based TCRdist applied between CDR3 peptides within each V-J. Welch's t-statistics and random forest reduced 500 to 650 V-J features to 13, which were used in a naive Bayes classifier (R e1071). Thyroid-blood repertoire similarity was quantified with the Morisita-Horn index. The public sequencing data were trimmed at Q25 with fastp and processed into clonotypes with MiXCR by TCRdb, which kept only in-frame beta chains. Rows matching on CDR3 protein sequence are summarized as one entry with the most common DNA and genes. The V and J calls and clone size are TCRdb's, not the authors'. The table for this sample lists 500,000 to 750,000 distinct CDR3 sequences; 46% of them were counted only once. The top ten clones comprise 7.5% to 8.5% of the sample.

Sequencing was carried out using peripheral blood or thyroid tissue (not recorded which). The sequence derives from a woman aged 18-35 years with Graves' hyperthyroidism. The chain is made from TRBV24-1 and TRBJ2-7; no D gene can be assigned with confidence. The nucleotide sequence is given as TGTGCCACCAGTGAAGACTACGAGCAGTACTTC. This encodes CATSEDYEQYF.